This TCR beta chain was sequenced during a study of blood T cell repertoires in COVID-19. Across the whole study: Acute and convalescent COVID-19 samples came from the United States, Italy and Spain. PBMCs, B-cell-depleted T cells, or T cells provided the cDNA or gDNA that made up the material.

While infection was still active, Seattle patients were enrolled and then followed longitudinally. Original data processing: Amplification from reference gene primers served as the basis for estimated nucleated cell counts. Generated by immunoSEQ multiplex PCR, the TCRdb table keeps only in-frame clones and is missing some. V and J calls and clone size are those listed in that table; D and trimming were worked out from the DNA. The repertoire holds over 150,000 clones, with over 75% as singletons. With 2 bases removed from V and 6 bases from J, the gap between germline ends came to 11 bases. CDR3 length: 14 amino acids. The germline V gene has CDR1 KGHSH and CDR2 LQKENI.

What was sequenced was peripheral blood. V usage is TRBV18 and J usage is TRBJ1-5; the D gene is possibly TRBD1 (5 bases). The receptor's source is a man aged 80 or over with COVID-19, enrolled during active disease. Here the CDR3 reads CASSPGAHLQPQHF. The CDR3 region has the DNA TGTGCCAGCTCACCAGGGGCCCATCTTCAGCCCCAGCATTTT. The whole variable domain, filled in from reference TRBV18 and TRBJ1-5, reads NAGVMQNPRHLVRRRGQEARLRCSPMKGHSHVYWYRQLPEEGLKFMVYLQKENIIDESGMPKERFSAEFPKEGPSILRIQQVVRGDSAAYFCASSPGAHLQPQHFGDGTRLSIL.